This section outlines one T cell receptor (beta chain) sequence together with its context. The antigen remains unidentified. The data stem from a study of CD8 T cells in ankylosing spondylitis. Study conclusions and caveats: Enrichment of disease-linked clones was reportedly significant in matched ankylosing spondylitis synovial fluid.

TCRdb independently ran MiXCR on the 5' RACE reads; one entry per CDR3 protein. The sample yields about 300,000 distinct CDR3 sequences, around a tenth seen once. This CDR3 spans 16 amino acids. The V gene lost 5 bases and the J gene lost 5 bases, with 18 bases spanning the gap. The gene calls are TRBV12-3 or TRBV12-4 and TRBJ2-2; possibly TRBD1 for D (6 bases). This clonotype was obtained from a female donor with ankylosing spondylitis or in good health (not recorded which). Material: blood, either unsorted or a sorted T cell fraction (not recorded which). CDR3 sequence: CASSPLTGTTTGELFF. In DNA, the CDR3 is TGTGCCAGCAGTCCTCTAACCGGGACAACGACCGGGGAGCTGTTTTTT.